The entry below gives a single T cell receptor (beta chain) sequence along with its context. These data belong to a study of beta chain features in type 1 diabetes. About the research overall: Patients were similar to healthy donors in age and gender (as well as in cell yields). Sorted cells examined across all samples numbered roughly 99,000,000.

Germline V gene sequence: CDR1 MDHEN, CDR2 SYDVKM. This CDR3 has 13 amino acids. V gave up 5 bases and J gave up 4 bases, with 11 bases separating them. Reverse transcription of all isolated RNA meant that expressed TCRB transcripts were sequenced. The assay was immunoSEQ multiplex PCR, and TCRdb's table has in-frame clones only and misses some. Of 110,000 or so clones in the sample, roughly 40% were seen once. The source is a young woman in good health. Specimen: stem cell memory CD4+ T cells from blood. The chain uses TRBV28 and TRBJ1-2; a possible D gene is TRBD1 (6 bases). In nucleotides, the CDR3 is TGTGCCAGCAGTAGGGGGTTGGGCTATGGCTACACCTTC. Amino acid sequence: CASSRGLGYGYTF.